This T cell receptor beta chain was profiled in a study of T cells in Graves' hyperthyroidism and ophthalmopathy. At least ten counts were recorded for this clonotype. Its antigen is unknown. CDR1 is LGHNA, CDR2 YNFKEQ, per germline. This CDR3 has 18 residues. The ends lost 0 bases at V and 0 bases at J; junction bases unmatched: 11. Study-wide points: Blood also held most thyroid clonotypes expanded beyond 0.001. A model of 13 V-J pairs discriminated ophthalmopathy from stable hyperthyroidism.

TCR beta CDR3 regions were amplified from RNA. The primer set for the first-round RT-PCR of the TCR CDR3 was HTBI. TCRdb fed the multiplex PCR reads into MiXCR, producing one record per CDR3 protein. The table has about 58,000 distinct CDR3 sequences, around half seen once. The sample comprised blood. The chain carries TRBV4-2 and TRBJ2-7; 7 nucleotides line up with TRBD2. The receptor comes from a woman aged 25 to 39 with Graves' ophthalmopathy. As DNA, the CDR3 is TGTGCCAGCAGCCAAGATTTGGGAGGGCGGGCCAGCTCCTACGAGCAGTACTTC. It specifies CASSQDLGGRASSYEQYF.